This T cell receptor (beta chain) emerged from a study of graft-versus-host responses after intestinal transplantation. In the study overall: Transplants given to recipients were multivisceral, liver-intestinal, or isolated intestinal. All of the recipients had induction that used anti-thymocyte globulin, then tacrolimus and steroids for around 3 years.

Trimming pared 1 base from V and 4 bases from J, leaving 10 bases between. This CDR3 comprises 14 residues. The V gene's germline CDR1 is LNHDA and CDR2 SQIVND (reference sequence). Details on this clone: Antigen: not known.

Using immunoSEQ multiplex PCR, the repertoire was profiled, and TCRdb retains in-frame clones only, with some absent. The repertoire holds tens of thousands of clones, around nine tenths seen once, with more than 0.4% in the top ten. Study conclusions and caveats: Recipient marrow harbored GvH clones, some of which surfaced first in ileum or blood.

Material: unstimulated CD8+ T cells sorted from spleen or lymph node cells, obtained before intestinal transplant. The origin of this receptor is a human donor who received an intestinal transplant. The genes are TRBV19 and TRBJ1-2; perhaps TRBD1 as D (5 bases). The CDR3 nucleotides are TGTGCCAGTAGTATAGGGCAGGGTAGCTATGGCTACACCTTC. Amino acid sequence: CASSIGQGSYGYTF.